These T cell receptor beta chains were read from a single sample in a study of regulatory T cells in long-lasting Graves disease. TCRdb re-called the multiplex PCR reads through MiXCR, storing one row per CDR3 protein. The sample contains around 250,000 distinct CDR3 sequences, roughly 18% of which appear only once. These data also formed part of another study, on T cells in Graves' hyperthyroidism and ophthalmopathy.

Specimen: peripheral blood mononuclear cells (PBMCs), collected at new diagnosis, from a patient treated with antithyroid drugs. These receptors were obtained from a woman aged 25-40 years with Graves disease. Each CDR3 is given with its conserved first and last residue. Fields, in order: clone size, J gene, V gene, D gene, CDR3 DNA, CDR3 protein. A D gene is named only where the DNA matches it firmly. Expanded clones are given a class, and other clones once, few, many or no size at all.

abundance: many
j_gene: TRBJ1-4
v_gene: TRBV20-1
d_gene: TRBD1
CDR3nt: TGCAGTGCTAGTTTTCAGGGGGCACAATGGGTAACTAATGAAAAACTGTTTTTT
CDR3aa: CSASFQGAQWVTNEKLFF

abundance: many
j_gene: TRBJ1-5
v_gene: TRBV6-1
d_gene: TRBD1
CDR3nt: TGTGCCAGCAGCGACCCCGACAGGGTCGAGCAGCCCCAGCATTTT
CDR3aa: CASSDPDRVEQPQHF

abundance: -
j_gene: TRBJ2-6
v_gene: TRBV7-3
d_gene: -
CDR3nt: TGTGCCAGCAGCTTAACGCCGGAGGTTGGCGGGGACGTCCTGACTTTC
CDR3aa: CASSLTPEVGGDVLTF

abundance: many
j_gene: TRBJ2-3
v_gene: TRBV20-1
d_gene: TRBD2
CDR3nt: TGCAGTGCGCAGCTAGCGGGGGTTAGTGTCACAGATACGCAGTATTTT
CDR3aa: CSAQLAGVSVTDTQYF

abundance: many
j_gene: TRBJ2-7
v_gene: TRBV20-1
d_gene: -
CDR3nt: TGCAGTGCTAGAGGACAGGGAGGAGGCGAGCAGTACTTC
CDR3aa: CSARGQGGGEQYF

abundance: many
j_gene: TRBJ1-2
v_gene: TRBV6-5
d_gene: -
CDR3nt: TGTGCCAGCAGTTATGTGGCAAACTATGGCTACACCTTC
CDR3aa: CASSYVANYGYTF

abundance: many
j_gene: TRBJ1-3
v_gene: TRBV12-3/TRBV12-4
d_gene: -
CDR3nt: TGTGCCAGCAGACCGGCGGGGGCTGGAAACACCATATATTTT
CDR3aa: CASRPAGAGNTIYF

abundance: few
j_gene: TRBJ1-5
v_gene: TRBV19
d_gene: -
CDR3nt: TGTGCCAGTACCTCGTTACTAGGGGGAAATCAGCCCCAGCATTTT
CDR3aa: CASTSLLGGNQPQHF

abundance: many
j_gene: TRBJ1-5
v_gene: TRBV11-2
d_gene: -
CDR3nt: TGTGCCAGCAGCTTATCAGGGTTCTCTCAGCCCCAGCATTTT
CDR3aa: CASSLSGFSQPQHF

abundance: many
j_gene: TRBJ1-2
v_gene: TRBV20-1
d_gene: -
CDR3nt: TGCAGTGCTAGAGCGACTCCTACCTTCTATGGCTACACCTTC
CDR3aa: CSARATPTFYGYTF

abundance: many
j_gene: TRBJ2-7
v_gene: TRBV19
d_gene: TRBD2
CDR3nt: TGTGCCAGTAGCCCCGCGGGAGCGGGTGTTAACCGCGAGCAGTACTTC
CDR3aa: CASSPAGAGVNREQYF

abundance: many
j_gene: TRBJ2-7
v_gene: TRBV28
d_gene: -
CDR3nt: TGTGCCAGCCTAAAGGGGGGGACACACGAGCAGTACTTC
CDR3aa: CASLKGGTHEQYF

abundance: few
j_gene: TRBJ2-1
v_gene: TRBV7-6
d_gene: -
CDR3nt: TGTGCCAGCAGCTTAAGAACAGGGAGAGGAAATGAGCAGTTCTTC
CDR3aa: CASSLRTGRGNEQFF

abundance: many
j_gene: TRBJ2-3
v_gene: TRBV20-1
d_gene: -
CDR3nt: TGCAGTGCGAGAAATCCCCTAACCAATACGCAGTATTTT
CDR3aa: CSARNPLTNTQYF

abundance: -
j_gene: TRBJ1-2
v_gene: TRBV28
d_gene: -
CDR3nt: TGTGCCAGCATCAATAACGGAGCCGACTATGGCTACACCTTC
CDR3aa: CASINNGADYGYTF

abundance: many
j_gene: TRBJ1-6
v_gene: TRBV7-3
d_gene: TRBD1
CDR3nt: TGTGCCAGCAGCTTAGAAGGATTAGGACAGGGATCACCCCTCCACTTT
CDR3aa: CASSLEGLGQGSPLHF

abundance: -
j_gene: TRBJ1-3
v_gene: TRBV10-3
d_gene: TRBD1
CDR3nt: TGTGCCATCAGGGACGACAGGGGCGGCTCTGGAAACACCATATATTTT
CDR3aa: CAIRDDRGGSGNTIYF

abundance: few
j_gene: TRBJ2-3
v_gene: TRBV11-2
d_gene: -
CDR3nt: TGTGCCAGCAGTCCTGGACAGTCCACAGATACGCAGTATTTT
CDR3aa: CASSPGQSTDTQYF

abundance: -
j_gene: TRBJ1-2
v_gene: TRBV10-3
d_gene: TRBD1
CDR3nt: TGTGCCATCAGTGATCCGGGACAGGGGTATGGCTACACCTTC
CDR3aa: CAISDPGQGYGYTF

abundance: many
j_gene: TRBJ2-2
v_gene: TRBV24-1
d_gene: -
CDR3nt: TGTGCCACCAGTGAAGGGGGGGTAGACACCGGGGAGCTGTTTTTT
CDR3aa: CATSEGGVDTGELFF

abundance: many
j_gene: TRBJ1-1
v_gene: TRBV5-5
d_gene: TRBD1
CDR3nt: TGCGCCAGCAGCTGGACTACCGGGACAGGGGCTGAAGCTTTCTTT
CDR3aa: CASSWTTGTGAEAFF

abundance: many
j_gene: TRBJ1-1
v_gene: TRBV6-2/TRBV6-3
d_gene: -
CDR3nt: TGTGCCAGCAGTTACGGGTTGGGGGGAATCATGAACACTGAAGCTTTCTTT
CDR3aa: CASSYGLGGIMNTEAFF

abundance: few
j_gene: TRBJ2-2
v_gene: TRBV19
d_gene: TRBD2
CDR3nt: TGTGCCAGTAGAGAGTTAAAGCGGGGGGTAACCGGGGAGCTGTTTTTT
CDR3aa: CASRELKRGVTGELFF

abundance: many
j_gene: TRBJ2-5
v_gene: TRBV12-3/TRBV12-4
d_gene: -
CDR3nt: TGTGCCAGCAGTTTACACCCCGGCGGAGAGACCCAGTACTTC
CDR3aa: CASSLHPGGETQYF

abundance: -
j_gene: TRBJ2-3
v_gene: TRBV6-6
d_gene: TRBD2
CDR3nt: TGTGCCAGCAGTTACTCGACACATCTAGCGGGGGGGGCAGATACGCAGTATTTT
CDR3aa: CASSYSTHLAGGADTQYF

abundance: many
j_gene: TRBJ2-3
v_gene: TRBV7-9
d_gene: -
CDR3nt: TGTGCCAGCAGCCCGCAGGGGAAAGGTACAGATACGCAGTATTTT
CDR3aa: CASSPQGKGTDTQYF

abundance: many
j_gene: TRBJ1-3
v_gene: TRBV20-1
d_gene: -
CDR3nt: TGCAGTGCTACCGCGGGACGGAGCTCTGGAAACACCATATATTTT
CDR3aa: CSATAGRSSGNTIYF

abundance: many
j_gene: TRBJ2-1
v_gene: TRBV7-8
d_gene: TRBD2
CDR3nt: TGTGCCAGCAGCGCGCCCCTAGCGGGGGGGAACAATGAGCAGTTCTTC
CDR3aa: CASSAPLAGGNNEQFF

abundance: many
j_gene: TRBJ1-1
v_gene: TRBV19
d_gene: -
CDR3nt: TGTGCCAGTAGTCTTTCTAGTCAGATTATCGCTGAAGCTTTCTTT
CDR3aa: CASSLSSQIIAEAFF

abundance: many
j_gene: TRBJ2-7
v_gene: TRBV4-1
d_gene: -
CDR3nt: TGCGCCAGCAGCCAAGGGTTTGATTTACCGGAGGGCGACGAGCAGTACTTC
CDR3aa: CASSQGFDLPEGDEQYF

abundance: many
j_gene: TRBJ1-1
v_gene: TRBV10-3
d_gene: -
CDR3nt: TGTGCCATCAGTACCTCGAACACTGAAGCTTTCTTT
CDR3aa: CAISTSNTEAFF

abundance: many
j_gene: TRBJ2-3
v_gene: TRBV7-2
d_gene: -
CDR3nt: TGTGCCAGCAGCCCGAACAGGGTTGAGGATACGCAGTATTTT
CDR3aa: CASSPNRVEDTQYF

abundance: few
j_gene: TRBJ2-1
v_gene: TRBV6-2/TRBV6-3
d_gene: -
CDR3nt: TGTGCCAGCCGGGACTCGACAAACAATGAGCAGTTCTTC
CDR3aa: CASRDSTNNEQFF

abundance: few
j_gene: TRBJ2-5
v_gene: TRBV7-7
d_gene: TRBD1
CDR3nt: TGTGCTAGCAGCTTAGACGCAGGGGGCCAAGAGACCCAGTACTTC
CDR3aa: CASSLDAGGQETQYF

abundance: many
j_gene: TRBJ1-3
v_gene: TRBV5-4
d_gene: -
CDR3nt: TGTGCCAGCAGCTTGGGTTTATCCACCGCTAACACCATATATTTT
CDR3aa: CASSLGLSTANTIYF

abundance: many
j_gene: TRBJ2-7
v_gene: TRBV20-1
d_gene: -
CDR3nt: TGCAGTGCTAGTCCCGGTTACGAGCAGTACTTC
CDR3aa: CSASPGYEQYF

abundance: many
j_gene: TRBJ1-1
v_gene: TRBV25-1
d_gene: TRBD1
CDR3nt: TGTGCCAGCAGTGAAAAAGGGGGCGCGGGGACTGAAGCTTTCTTT
CDR3aa: CASSEKGGAGTEAFF

abundance: many
j_gene: TRBJ2-7
v_gene: TRBV7-9
d_gene: -
CDR3nt: TGTGCCAGCAGCTTAGGTTTGGGGGCTGCCTACGAGCAGTACTTC
CDR3aa: CASSLGLGAAYEQYF

abundance: many
j_gene: TRBJ1-1
v_gene: TRBV7-6
d_gene: -
CDR3nt: TGTGCCAGCACCTCGAATCTGAACACTGAAGCTTTCTTT
CDR3aa: CASTSNLNTEAFF

abundance: many
j_gene: TRBJ1-2
v_gene: TRBV4-1
d_gene: -
CDR3nt: TGCGCCAGCAGCCAAGCCCGGGGCTATGGCTACACCTTC
CDR3aa: CASSQARGYGYTF

abundance: many
j_gene: TRBJ1-2
v_gene: TRBV27
d_gene: TRBD1
CDR3nt: TGTGCCAGCAGTTTCGGGACAGCGGGTGGCGGCTACACCTTC
CDR3aa: CASSFGTAGGGYTF

abundance: many
j_gene: TRBJ2-1
v_gene: TRBV9
d_gene: -
CDR3nt: TGTGCCAGCAGCGTAGAGGCGGGGGCGGTATACAATGAGCAGTTCTTC
CDR3aa: CASSVEAGAVYNEQFF

abundance: many
j_gene: TRBJ1-2
v_gene: TRBV6-2/TRBV6-3
d_gene: -
CDR3nt: TGTGCCAGCAGTGGGGACGGCAACTATGGCTACACCTTC
CDR3aa: CASSGDGNYGYTF

abundance: many
j_gene: TRBJ2-1
v_gene: TRBV15
d_gene: -
CDR3nt: TGTGCCACCAGCAGAGATCGGGGGGCTGTCAATGAGCAGTTCTTC
CDR3aa: CATSRDRGAVNEQFF

abundance: -
j_gene: TRBJ1-1
v_gene: TRBV7-8
d_gene: -
CDR3nt: TGTGCCAGCAGCTTGGGTGGCTTCGGCACTGAAGCTTTCTTT
CDR3aa: CASSLGGFGTEAFF

abundance: many
j_gene: TRBJ1-6
v_gene: TRBV28
d_gene: TRBD1
CDR3nt: TGTGCCAGCAGTTTTGGGGGACAGGGATTCTCCCTCCACTTT
CDR3aa: CASSFGGQGFSLHF

abundance: -
j_gene: TRBJ1-1
v_gene: TRBV10-2
d_gene: -
CDR3nt: TGCGCCAGCATGGTGGGGGCTGAAGCTTTCTTT
CDR3aa: CASMVGAEAFF

abundance: many
j_gene: TRBJ2-7
v_gene: TRBV11-3
d_gene: -
CDR3nt: TGTGCCAGCAGCTTGACCTTCTCCTACGAGCAGTACTTC
CDR3aa: CASSLTFSYEQYF

abundance: once
j_gene: TRBJ1-5
v_gene: TRBV6-1
d_gene: -
CDR3nt: TGTGCCAGCAGCAAGGGCGACAATCAGCCCCAGCATTTT
CDR3aa: CASSKGDNQPQHF

abundance: once
j_gene: TRBJ1-2
v_gene: TRBV2
d_gene: TRBD1
CDR3nt: TGTGCCAGCGCCGGACAGGGGTGGGATGGCTACACCTTC
CDR3aa: CASAGQGWDGYTF

abundance: many
j_gene: TRBJ2-3
v_gene: TRBV7-8
d_gene: TRBD1
CDR3nt: TGTGCCAGCAGCTGGGGGGGACAGGGGAGTTCAGATACGCAGTATTTT
CDR3aa: CASSWGGQGSSDTQYF

abundance: -
j_gene: TRBJ2-5
v_gene: TRBV7-3
d_gene: TRBD1
CDR3nt: TGTGCCAGCAGCTTAACGGGACAGGGGATGGAGACCCAGTACTTC
CDR3aa: CASSLTGQGMETQYF

abundance: -
j_gene: TRBJ1-1
v_gene: TRBV5-4
d_gene: TRBD1
CDR3nt: TGTGCCACCTTGGGTTACAGGGGGCGAACTGAAGCTTTCTTT
CDR3aa: CATLGYRGRTEAFF

abundance: many
j_gene: TRBJ1-3
v_gene: TRBV29-1
d_gene: TRBD1
CDR3nt: TGCAGCGTTGAAGATCGGGTGGACAGGGCTGGAAACACCATATATTTT
CDR3aa: CSVEDRVDRAGNTIYF

abundance: many
j_gene: TRBJ1-2
v_gene: TRBV12-3/TRBV12-4
d_gene: -
CDR3nt: TGTGCCAGCAGTTTAGCGCGCAGGTCAAACTATGGCTACACCTTC
CDR3aa: CASSLARRSNYGYTF